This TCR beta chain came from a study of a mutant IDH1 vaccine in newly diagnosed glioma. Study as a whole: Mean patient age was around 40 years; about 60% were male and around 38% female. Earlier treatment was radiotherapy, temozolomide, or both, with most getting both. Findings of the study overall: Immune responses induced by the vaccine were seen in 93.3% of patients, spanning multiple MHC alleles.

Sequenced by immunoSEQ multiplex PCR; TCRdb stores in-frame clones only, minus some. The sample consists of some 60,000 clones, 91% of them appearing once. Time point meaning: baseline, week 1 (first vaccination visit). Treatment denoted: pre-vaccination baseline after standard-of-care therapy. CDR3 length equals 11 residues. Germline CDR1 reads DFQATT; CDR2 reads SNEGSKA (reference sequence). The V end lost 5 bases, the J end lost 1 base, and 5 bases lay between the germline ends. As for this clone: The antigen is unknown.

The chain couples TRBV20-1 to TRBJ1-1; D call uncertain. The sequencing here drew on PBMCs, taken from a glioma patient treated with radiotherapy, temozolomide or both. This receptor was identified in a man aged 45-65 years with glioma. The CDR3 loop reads CSAYKNTEAFF. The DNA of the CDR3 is TGCAGTGCTTACAAGAACACTGAAGCTTTCTTT.